The rows below give T cell receptor beta chains drawn from one sample of a study of blood T cells in healthy people across ages. TCRdb redid the calling of the 5' RACE reads with MiXCR, one entry per CDR3 protein. This repertoire shows roughly 1.7 million distinct CDR3 sequences, roughly 30% found once; its top ten account for approximately 11%. The specimen was blood. The receptors come from a young woman in good health. Each CDR3 is given without its conserved first and last residue. The size of a clone is reported for some rows only, either as once, few or many, or as a class for expanded clones.

clone_size v_call cdr3_aa
few TRBV27 ASSPAGTGIYGYT
many TRBV6-1 ASSIPGTGANVLT
NA TRBV4-2 ASSQEGTSGGFSTDTQY
few TRBV6-1 ASREGQLYGYT
few TRBV29-1 SVGPQGARGTEAF
few TRBV9 ASSVNAGQGGNEQF
NA TRBV6-6 ASRIVQGANYGYT
NA TRBV7-6 ASSSKRTLIDTQY
NA TRBV20-1 SARAGTAKYEQY
NA TRBV11-2 ASSFGRQADTQY
NA TRBV12-3/TRBV12-4 VSSLSSWEQY
NA TRBV6-5 ASSYSRQFYGYT
few TRBV20-1 SARAALGEGYT
NA TRBV12-3/TRBV12-4 ASRDDRGFLSGANVLT
NA TRBV28 ASSSSGAGANVLT
NA TRBV28 ASSKGAEYEQY
NA TRBV5-4 ASSLGSGGWTGELF
few TRBV7-2 ASSLGGARRTQY
few TRBV7-2 ASSFTTGGFTEAF
many TRBV10-3 AISEGSGDEQF
NA TRBV6-2/TRBV6-3 ASSSGGLPETQY
NA TRBV20-1 SARDRGQGMGTDAQY
many TRBV11-2 ASSPGASGITDTQY
few TRBV6-5 ASSYVHLKGTEAF
NA TRBV12-3/TRBV12-4 ASSLYGNGEQY
NA TRBV18 ASSPSSGWEF
many TRBV20-1 SARERQNTEAF
many TRBV10-3 AISEDSSYEQY
NA TRBV4-1 ASSQGGGGRTEAF
few TRBV4-1 ASSHTPLTAAYNEQF
once TRBV20-1 SAGEASGSYVQY
few TRBV4-2 ASSLREGGPLAQETQY
NA TRBV7-6 ASSLKAGVADTQY
NA TRBV28 ASSPAGIAGKPGEQF
few TRBV20-1 SAIEFADTQY
NA TRBV6-1 ASSEPSLRANYGYT
many TRBV20-1 SASRGNEQF
few TRBV25-1 ASSGGGQPQH
NA TRBV12-3/TRBV12-4 ASRHLLTGDTEAF
few TRBV28 ASSRTGGTILT
NA TRBV20-1 SAMFETQY
many TRBV29-1 SVVVVQPQH
NA TRBV6-6 ASTSLAGARWY
NA TRBV5-6 ASSVNLRDKYNYGYT
NA TRBV10-3 AISVGTGPRGGTEAF
NA TRBV2 ASSESLPSGSTEAF
few TRBV3-1 ASSQDDRKETQY
NA TRBV25-1 ASSEVLGRRATNEKLF
NA TRBV4-2 ASSQDPSGRGYEQY
few TRBV14 ASSQWDSSYEQY
NA TRBV7-9 ASSADGGADLSYEQY
NA TRBV7-9 ASSLKSGPNEAF
few TRBV15 ATSRGDPYNEQF
NA TRBV2 ASSAGAPDLRETRY
NA TRBV4-1 ASRNERGGTGELF
once TRBV6-5 ASSYGREGQGEQF
NA TRBV9 ASSVGTSNTDTQY
NA TRBV20-1 SARSRGRAGEQY
once TRBV5-6 ASRVQGRITDTQY
few TRBV28 ASTDGLSYEQY